The 26 T cell receptor beta chains given below trace back to one sample, sequenced in a study of shared clonotypes between healthy human individuals. Naive CD8 cells lacked CD45RO, underwent positive selection for CCR7 and left out terminally differentiated effector memory CD45RA+ cells. Profiling relied on immunoSEQ multiplex PCR, and the TCRdb table lists in-frame clones only, not all of them. The table lists around 600,000 clones, around 95% of them singletons. Sequencing was done on a sample of naive CD8+ T cells sorted from blood. Receptors were obtained from a woman under 40 in good health.

This sequence joins TRBV6-5 and TRBJ2-3; 7 nucleotides align to TRBD2. The CDR3 is 13 residues long. Germline values: CDR1 MNHEY, CDR2 SVGAGI. Losses at the gene ends were 7 bases for V and 5 bases for J; bases not matched to a gene: 6. The CDR3, as DNA: TGTGCCAGCAAACCGGGACTACTAGATACGCAGTATTTT. It yields the protein CASKPGLLDTQYF.

The CDR3 DNA reads as TGTGCCAGCAGCTTAGAGCGGGAGTTAGATACGCAGTATTTT. Its translation: CASSLERELDTQYF. The chain has TRBV7-6 and TRBJ2-3, with TRBD2 matching 8 bases. CDR1 and CDR2 from the germline V gene are SGHVS and FNYEAQ. The V and J ends lost 1 base and 5 bases, in that order; junction bases with no gene match: 2. The CDR3 totals 14 residues.

This sequence joins TRBV28 and TRBJ2-3; D ambiguous. This CDR3 contains 14 residues. Trimming removed 3 bases at V and 2 bases at J, with 9 bases between. The germline CDR1 and CDR2 sequences are MDHEN and SYDVKM. The CDR3 is CASSFSGLTDTQYF. CDR3 DNA sequence: TGTGCCAGCAGTTTTTCGGGTCTCACAGATACGCAGTATTTT.

The rearrangement uses TRBV4-1 and TRBJ2-1; the match to TRBD2 covers 10 bases. This CDR3 has 16 amino acids. The V and J ends lost 3 bases and 8 bases, in that order; junction bases with no gene match: 10. Germline CDR1 and CDR2: MGHRA and YSYEKL. The CDR3 sequence: CASSQGWLAGDDEQFF. The CDR3 nucleotides are TGCGCCAGCAGCCAGGGCTGGCTAGCGGGAGACGATGAGCAGTTCTTC.

The gene calls are TRBV27 and TRBJ2-5; maybe TRBD2 (5 bases). The V end was cut by 5 bases, the J end by 5 bases, with 18 bases between. Looked up from germline, CDR1 is MNHEY and CDR2 is SMNVEV (reference sequence). There are 15 residues in the CDR3. DNA for the CDR3: TGTGCCAGCAGTGCCGAAACTAGGATTGGCGAGACCCAGTACTTC. Its translation is CASSAETRIGETQYF.

V is TRBV28 and J is TRBJ1-3; no clear D gene. Germline V gives CDR1 MDHEN, CDR2 SYDVKM. The V gene lost 7 bases and the J gene lost 2 bases, with 15 bases spanning the gap. CDR3 length: 15 amino acids. Written as DNA, the CDR3 is TGTGCCAGCACCATGGGGATATTCACTGGAAACACCATATATTTT. Translated: CASTMGIFTGNTIYF.

This rearrangement joins TRBV6-1 to TRBJ1-5, with D unclear. CDR1 and CDR2 from the germline V gene are MNHNS and SASEGT. The CDR3 is made up of 15 amino acids. Trimming shortened V by 3 bases and J by 0 bases, and 9 bases separated the two germline ends. CDR3 loop: CASSDQAFSNQPQHF. In DNA, the CDR3 is TGTGCCAGCAGTGACCAGGCCTTTAGCAATCAGCCCCAGCATTTT.

This sequence joins TRBV27 and TRBJ2-3; perhaps D is TRBD1 or TRBD2 (5 bases each). The CDR3 is 14 amino acids. CDR1 and CDR2 (germline): MNHEY, SMNVEV (reference sequence). Trimming took 8 bases from V and 1 from J, leaving 13 bases between them. For the CDR3, the DNA is TGTGCCAGCGCTGCTCGGGACGGCACAGATACGCAGTATTTT. It is translated as CASAARDGTDTQYF.

The rearrangement uses TRBV2 and TRBJ2-7, with TRBD1 identical over 9 bases. The length of the CDR3 is 18 residues. Germline V gene data show CDR1 as SNHLY and CDR2 as FYNNEI. V gave up 0 bases and J gave up 6 bases; unmatched junction bases: 15. The CDR3 DNA follows: TGTGCCAGCAGTGAAGCGGGGGTTGTGACAGGGGGTCTTGGCGAGCAGTACTTC. This gives the protein CASSEAGVVTGGLGEQYF.

The V and J genes are TRBV27 and TRBJ1-2, with D possibly being TRBD1 (5 bases). Germline V gene lookup returns CDR1 MNHEY and CDR2 SMNVEV (reference sequence). V dropped 3 bases and J dropped 7 bases, with 12 bases sitting between them. The CDR3 covers 13 residues. The CDR3 DNA follows: TGTGCCAGCAGTTTGTGGGGCGGTGGTGGCTACACCTTC. It is translated as CASSLWGGGGYTF.

The DNA for the CDR3 is TGCGCCAGCAGCCAAGTTACCGGCATCAAGAACACTGAAGCTTTCTTT. As protein: CASSQVTGIKNTEAFF. The V gene is TRBV4-1, the J gene TRBJ1-1; D remains ambiguous. Germline loops: CDR1 MGHRA, CDR2 YSYEKL. V lost 1 base and J 1 base, leaving 13 bases between the germline ends. The CDR3 totals 16 residues.

The gene calls are TRBV28 and TRBJ2-7, with no clear D. The CDR3 runs to 14 residues. V lost 2 bases and J 2 bases, leaving 10 bases between the germline ends. The V gene's germline CDR1 is MDHEN and CDR2 SYDVKM. The CDR3 is CASSLLVIAYEQYF. The CDR3 DNA is TGTGCCAGCAGTTTACTGGTAATCGCCTACGAGCAGTACTTC.

V gene TRBV28 combines with J gene TRBJ2-7, with 8 bases matching TRBD1. The V gene end was trimmed by 7 bases and the J gene end by 6 bases; junction bases not matched to a gene: 17. The germline gives CDR1 MDHEN, CDR2 SYDVKM. The CDR3 covers 16 residues. CDR3 amino acids: CASNGIGTGELSEQYF. The CDR3 nucleotides read TGTGCCAGCAATGGGATTGGGACAGGCGAGTTGAGCGAGCAGTACTTC.

This chain links TRBV28 with TRBJ1-1, with TRBD1 identical over 7 bases. This CDR3 is 14 amino acids long. From germline, CDR1 is MDHEN and CDR2 SYDVKM. V gave up 6 bases and J gave up 6 bases; unmatched junction bases: 10. The chain's CDR3 is CASRPDRVLSEAFF. The DNA of the CDR3 is TGTGCCAGCAGACCCGACAGGGTTTTATCTGAAGCTTTCTTT.

J is TRBJ1-5 and V is TRBV27, with D unresolved. CDR3 length: 14 amino acids. V gave up 6 bases and J gave up 6 bases, with 15 bases separating them. Germline V lookup: CDR1 MNHEY, CDR2 SMNVEV (reference sequence). The CDR3 loop is CASSSRGISQPQHF. Written as DNA, the CDR3 is TGTGCCAGCAGCTCCAGAGGGATAAGTCAGCCCCAGCATTTT.

The chain links TRBV27 to TRBJ1-5; no definite D call. The ends were cut back, 1 base at V and 4 bases at J, with 5 bases in the middle. CDR1 MNHEY and CDR2 SMNVEV come from the germline V gene (reference sequence). The CDR3 consists of 13 residues. CDR3 bases: TGTGCCAGCAGTTTATGGCCTAATCAGCCCCAGCATTTT. Encoded protein: CASSLWPNQPQHF.

The chain has TRBV7-9 and TRBJ2-1; 8 bases align to TRBD2. This CDR3 spans 16 amino acids. V was pared by 8 bases and J by 0 bases, with 9 bases of the junction left unmatched. Germline CDR1 SEHNR, CDR2 FQNEAQ (reference sequence). The CDR3 DNA follows: TGTGCCAGCCGAACGGAGGCGGGAGGCTCCTACAATGAGCAGTTCTTC. The encoded protein is CASRTEAGGSYNEQFF.

The chain employs TRBV4-1 and TRBJ2-5, with D possibly being TRBD2 (5 bases). This CDR3 comprises 16 residues. CDR1 is MGHRA, CDR2 YSYEKL, per germline. With 0 bases removed from V and 1 base from J, the gap between germline ends came to 12 bases. The DNA for the CDR3 is TGCGCCAGCAGCCAAGATAGCGACGCCGCCCAAGAGACCCAGTACTTC. Encoded protein: CASSQDSDAAQETQYF.

The chain has TRBV7-9 and TRBJ2-2, with 7 positions matching TRBD1. This CDR3 has 15 amino acids. After removal of 5 bases from V and 6 bases from J, the junction contained 9 bases not matched to a gene. CDR1 is SEHNR, CDR2 FQNEAQ, per germline (reference sequence). CDR3 nucleotide sequence: TGTGCCAGCAGCATCCCGACAGGGAATTCCGGGGAGCTGTTTTTT. It translates to CASSIPTGNSGELFF. Supplemented by reference TRBV7-9 and TRBJ2-2, the full variable domain reads DTGVSQNPRHKITKRGQNVTFRCDPISEHNRLYWYRQTLGQGPEFLTYFQNEAQLEKSRLLSDRFSAERPKGSFSTLEIQRTEQGDSAMYLCASSIPTGNSGELFFGEGSRLTVL.

The chain recombines TRBV2 with TRBJ2-5, with TRBD1 identical over 8 bases. Germline V gives CDR1 SNHLY, CDR2 FYNNEI. The CDR3 covers 13 residues. Losses at the gene ends were 11 bases for V and 1 base for J; bases not matched to a gene: 6. CDR3 residues: CACGRGPQETQYF. The CDR3 DNA sequence: TGTGCCTGTGGCAGGGGGCCCCAAGAGACCCAGTACTTC.

The V gene is TRBV5-1, the J gene TRBJ1-2; 8 nucleotides align to TRBD1. Germline V gene lookup returns CDR1 SGHRS and CDR2 YFSETQ. The J segment lost 4 bases and the V segment lost 0 bases, leaving 8 bases of the junction unmatched. CDR3 length: 16 amino acids. The chain's CDR3 is CASSLGLRDRTYGYTF. DNA for the CDR3: TGCGCCAGCAGCTTGGGCCTGCGGGACAGGACCTATGGCTACACCTTC.

Details on this clone: In the same sample, other DNA sequences code for this CDR3. The chain is built from TRBV5-5 and TRBJ2-7, with 11 bases fitting TRBD2. CDR1 SGHKS and CDR2 YYEKEE come from the germline V gene (reference sequence). Trimming cost V 0 bases and J 4 bases; bases outside gene matches: 3. The CDR3 loop spans 15 amino acids. The CDR3 here is CASSLALAGGYEQYF. For the CDR3, the DNA is TGTGCCAGCAGCTTGGCTCTAGCGGGAGGATACGAGCAGTACTTC.

This chain joins TRBV27 and TRBJ2-1; D unresolved. Germline lookup yields CDR1 MNHEY and CDR2 SMNVEV (reference sequence). CDR3 length equals 13 residues. The V end was cut by 4 bases, the J end by 3 bases, with 7 bases between. The CDR3 sequence is CASSSAGYNEQFF. Here the CDR3 DNA reads TGTGCCAGCAGTTCCGCAGGCTACAATGAGCAGTTCTTC.

The CDR3 protein is CASSLRQGATNEKLFF. CDR3 in DNA: TGTGCCAGTAGTCTCAGACAGGGTGCAACTAATGAAAAACTGTTTTTT. The V call is TRBV19, the J call TRBJ1-4; TRBD1 agrees at 7 bases. Germline V lookup: CDR1 LNHDA, CDR2 SQIVND (reference sequence). CDR3 length: 16 residues. Unmatched junction bases numbered 6, after V lost 5 bases and J lost 0 bases.

V gene TRBV5-1 combines with J gene TRBJ1-2, with D uncertain. The CDR3 totals 13 residues. Germline CDR1 reads SGHRS; CDR2 reads YFSETQ. The V end was cut by 2 bases, the J end by 6 bases, with 11 bases between. CDR3 DNA sequence: TGCGCCAGCAGCTTACGGGCATCAGATGGCTACACCTTC. Protein sequence: CASSLRASDGYTF.

On this clone: The same CDR3 can be traced to other DNA sequences in this sample. This chain uses TRBV5-1 with TRBJ2-6; no clear D gene. CDR1 and CDR2 (germline): SGHRS, YFSETQ. V was trimmed by 0 bases and J by 1 base, leaving 2 bases between them. The CDR3 is 14 amino acids. The CDR3 loop is CASSLVSGANVLTF. The DNA of the CDR3 is TGCGCCAGCAGCTTGGTGTCTGGGGCCAACGTCCTGACTTTC.